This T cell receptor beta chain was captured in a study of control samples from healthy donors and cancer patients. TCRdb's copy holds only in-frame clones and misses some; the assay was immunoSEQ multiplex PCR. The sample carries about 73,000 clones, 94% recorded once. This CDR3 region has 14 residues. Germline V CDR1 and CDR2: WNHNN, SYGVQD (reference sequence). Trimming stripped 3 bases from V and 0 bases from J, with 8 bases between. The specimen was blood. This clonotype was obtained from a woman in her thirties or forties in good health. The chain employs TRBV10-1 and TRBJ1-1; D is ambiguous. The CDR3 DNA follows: TGCGCCAGCAGTGATGGCTCTATGAACACTGAAGCTTTCTTT. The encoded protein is CASSDGSMNTEAFF.